This entry lists 26 T cell receptor beta chains sequenced from one sample in a study of blood T cell repertoires in COVID-19 (dated by TCRdb to between 2020 and 2021). Library method: the immunoSEQ multiplex PCR assay. In TCRdb, the immuneACCESS table is reduced to in-frame sequences with V and J assigned. These tables do not hold every clone; where another copy was compared, an unresolved V gene accounts for under half, and the others remain unexplained. Across this sample there are about 63,000 clones, with around 88% seen only once. The ten largest make up roughly a fifth of the sample. Sequences were obtained from peripheral blood. These receptors were collected from a woman aged 80 or older with acute or convalescent COVID-19.

The chain employs TRBV7-9 and TRBJ2-2; 9 bases match TRBD1. The CDR3 has 14 residues. The V gene's germline CDR1 is SEHNR and CDR2 FQNEAQ (reference sequence). Unmatched junction bases numbered 7, after V lost 5 bases and J lost 9 bases. The CDR3 nucleotides are TGTGCCAGCAGCCCCGGGACAGGGATACGGGAGCTGTTTTTT. Amino acid sequence: CASSPGTGIRELFF.

V usage is TRBV28 and J usage is TRBJ1-5; 11 bases map to TRBD1. The CDR3 totals 16 residues. V trimming: 5 bases; J trimming: 7 bases; junction bases outside the gene matches: 10. The germline CDR1 and CDR2 sequences are MDHEN and SYDVKM. In DNA, the CDR3 is TGTGCCAGCAGTCCAAGGACAGGGGGCTCGGTGCAGCCCCAGCATTTT. Translation: CASSPRTGGSVQPQHF.

This rearrangement joins TRBV11-2 to TRBJ1-4, with a tentative D call TRBD1 (5 bases). Germline assignment: CDR1 SGHAT and CDR2 FQNNGV. The V and J ends lost 5 bases and 5 bases respectively, with 18 bases between them. The CDR3 is 16 amino acids. The CDR3 DNA follows: TGTGCCAGCAGCCTGGGGAGGGGCAGCTACAATGAAAAACTGTTTTTT. Translating it yields CASSLGRGSYNEKLFF.

The rearrangement links TRBV19 to TRBJ1-5, with 9 positions matching TRBD1. This CDR3 is built from 16 residues. The germline CDR1 and CDR2 sequences are LNHDA and SQIVND (reference sequence). The V gene end was trimmed by 1 base and the J gene end by 4 bases; junction bases not matched to a gene: 5. The CDR3 nucleotides are TGTGCCAGTAGTATAGTAGTCGGACAGGGGAATCAGCCCCAGCATTTT. This gives the protein CASSIVVGQGNQPQHF.

The chain combines TRBV28 with TRBJ1-3, with 10 bases that match TRBD1. Per the germline V gene, CDR1 is MDHEN and CDR2 is SYDVKM. The CDR3 runs to 15 residues. The J segment lost 2 bases and the V segment lost 5 bases, leaving 3 bases of the junction unmatched. The CDR3 sequence: CASSRGTGAGNTIYF. The DNA of the CDR3 is TGTGCCAGCAGTCGAGGGACAGGGGCTGGAAACACCATATATTTT.

The V and J genes are TRBV18 and TRBJ2-7; maybe TRBD2 (5 bases). V was shortened by 3 bases and J by 2 bases, with 14 bases between the two germline ends. The CDR3 is 15 residues long. Germline-derived CDR1 and CDR2 are KGHSH and LQKENI. The CDR3 DNA reads as TGTGCCAGCTCACCCACCGAGGGCGGTACCTACGAGCAGTACTTC. It encodes CASSPTEGGTYEQYF.

The chain carries TRBV5-1 and TRBJ1-5; D may be TRBD1 (6 bases). CDR1 is SGHRS, CDR2 YFSETQ, per germline. The CDR3 loop spans 16 amino acids. The V end lost 0 bases, the J end lost 1 base, and 11 bases lay between the germline ends. The CDR3 DNA reads TGCGCCAGCAGCTTGGGCGGGGGCCAGAGCAATCAGCCCCAGCATTTT. It yields the protein CASSLGGGQSNQPQHF.

J is TRBJ2-2 and V is TRBV24-1; 10 bases are shared with TRBD1. Trimming at V came to 6 bases and at J to 8 bases, leaving 20 bases not matched to a gene. Germline V gene sequence: CDR1 KGHDR, CDR2 SFDVKD. There are 19 residues in the CDR3. The chain's CDR3 is CATSPPAGTGVPNGGELFF. For the CDR3, the DNA is TGTGCCACCAGTCCGCCTGCCGGGACAGGGGTCCCGAATGGGGGGGAGCTGTTTTTT.

The rearrangement links TRBV5-5 to TRBJ1-1; D call uncertain. V was clipped by 3 bases and J by 3 bases, with 9 bases between them. This CDR3 spans 13 amino acids. CDR1 is SGHKS, CDR2 YYEKEE, per germline (reference sequence). The DNA of the CDR3 is TGTGCCAGCAGCTCCGTCTTCGACACTGAAGCTTTCTTT. It encodes CASSSVFDTEAFF.

The table lists this clone with a few counts. The chain employs TRBV4-1 and TRBJ1-6; 8 positions match TRBD1. The J segment lost 8 bases and the V segment lost 0 bases, leaving 6 bases of the junction unmatched. CDR1 and CDR2 (germline): MGHRA, YSYEKL. The CDR3 is 16 residues long. In DNA form, the CDR3 reads TGCGCCAGCAGCCAAGATAGTGACAGGGGAGATTCACCCCTCCACTTT. Its translation is CASSQDSDRGDSPLHF.

The V gene is TRBV21-1, the J gene TRBJ1-6. TRBV21-1 is a documented pseudogene. The CDR3 contains 11 residues. The CDR3 spells CASSRVRSLHF. The CDR3 DNA sequence: TGTGCCAGCAGCAGGGTGCGGTCCCTCCACTTT.

This chain uses TRBV11-1 with TRBJ2-3, with 9 bases lining up with TRBD2. The germline gives CDR1 SGHAT, CDR2 FQDESV (reference sequence). The V segment lost 1 base and the J segment 1 base; nucleotides outside the gene matches: 0. The CDR3 is 15 amino acids. The CDR3 nucleotides are TGTGCCAGCAGCTTAGTAGCGGGGGGCACAGATACGCAGTATTTT. Translated: CASSLVAGGTDTQYF.

The chain carries TRBV3-1 (or the pseudogene TRBV3-2) and TRBJ2-7; TRBD2 agrees at 13 bases. J gave up 3 bases and V 6 bases, and 5 bases lay outside the gene matches. The germline V gene encodes CDR1 LGHDT and CDR2 YNNKEL (reference sequence). CDR3 length equals 15 residues. The CDR3 spells CASSPGTSGIYEQYF. CDR3 DNA sequence: TGTGCCAGCAGTCCCGGGACTAGCGGGATCTACGAGCAGTACTTC.

V gene TRBV4-3 combines with J gene TRBJ1-4, with D uncertain. Trimming pared 0 bases from V and 7 bases from J, leaving 18 bases between. CDR1 and CDR2 (germline): LGHNA, YSLEER. The CDR3 has 17 amino acids. The CDR3 sequence: CASSQDFPPVPGEKLFF. CDR3 bases: TGCGCCAGCAGCCAAGACTTCCCCCCTGTACCGGGTGAAAAACTGTTTTTT.

This chain joins TRBV28 and TRBJ1-5; 8 bases fit TRBD1. The CDR3 is made up of 15 amino acids. Unmatched junction bases numbered 10, after V lost 8 bases and J lost 4 bases. Per germline, CDR1 MDHEN and CDR2 SYDVKM. CDR3 sequence reads: CASGPGGATNQPQHF. The CDR3 DNA follows: TGTGCCAGCGGGCCAGGGGGCGCCACTAATCAGCCCCAGCATTTT. Full variable domain (outside the CDR3, taken from reference TRBV28 and TRBJ1-5): DVKVTQSSRYLVKRTGEKVFLECVQDMDHENMFWYRQDPGLGLRLIYFSYDVKMKEKGDIPEGYSVSREKKERFSLILESASTNQTSMYLCASGPGGATNQPQHFGDGTRLSIL.

The rearrangement uses TRBV7-8 and TRBJ2-1; TRBD2 aligns across 14 bases. Trimming at V came to 3 bases and at J to 9 bases, leaving 13 bases not matched to a gene. The germline V gene has CDR1 SGHVS and CDR2 FQNEAQ. CDR3 length: 18 residues. CDR3 loop: CASSFSPGLAGAGGEQFF. CDR3 nucleotides: TGTGCCAGCAGCTTTTCCCCGGGACTAGCGGGGGCAGGGGGTGAGCAGTTCTTC.

The chain links TRBV7-2 to TRBJ2-7; D is undetermined. With 1 base removed from V and 4 bases from J, the gap between germline ends came to 11 bases. Germline CDR1 and CDR2: SGHTA and FQGNSA. The CDR3 totals 14 residues. The CDR3 loop reads CASSLEGGTYEQYF. The CDR3 coding sequence is TGTGCCAGCAGCTTAGAAGGCGGTACGTACGAGCAGTACTTC.

The gene calls are TRBV7-2 and TRBJ2-3, with TRBD1 identical over 7 bases. CDR1 is SGHTA and CDR2 is FQGNSA in the germline V gene. V trimming: 5 bases; J trimming: 1 base; junction bases outside the gene matches: 3. The CDR3 sequence is 14 residues long. CDR3 sequence reads: CASSPGQGTDTQYF. DNA of the CDR3: TGTGCCAGCAGCCCTGGACAGGGCACAGATACGCAGTATTTT.

This clone was seen only once. The rearrangement links TRBV19 to TRBJ1-4; D uncertain. This CDR3 has 10 amino acids. CDR1 is LNHDA and CDR2 is SQIVND in the germline V gene (reference sequence). Trimming removed 8 bases from V and 8 bases from J, with 6 bases in between. CDR3 sequence: CASGLEKLFF. CDR3 nucleotides: TGTGCCAGTGGACTGGAAAAACTGTTTTTT.

The gene calls are TRBV5-1 and TRBJ2-1; possible D gene TRBD2, 5 bases. This CDR3 region has 15 residues. Trimming shortened V by 4 bases and J by 0 bases, and 11 bases separated the two germline ends. Germline values: CDR1 SGHRS, CDR2 YFSETQ. Here the CDR3 reads CASSLSGSSYNEQFF. Here the CDR3 DNA reads TGCGCCAGCAGCCTGAGCGGAAGCTCCTACAATGAGCAGTTCTTC.

This chain's CDR3 is CASSLGLSTSGNPYEQYF. The CDR3 coding sequence is TGTGCCAGCAGCTTAGGCCTCTCGACTAGCGGGAACCCCTACGAGCAGTACTTC. The rearrangement links TRBV7-8 to TRBJ2-7; 11 bases fit TRBD2. Germline CDR1 and CDR2: SGHVS and FQNEAQ. The length of the CDR3 is 18 residues. The V segment lost 1 base and the J segment 2 bases; nucleotides outside the gene matches: 10.

This clone appeared once. V and J are TRBV19 and TRBJ1-5; 7 nucleotides agree with TRBD1. Germline lookup yields CDR1 LNHDA and CDR2 SQIVND (reference sequence). The CDR3 is made up of 16 amino acids. The ends lost 4 bases at V and 4 bases at J; junction bases unmatched: 10. In nucleotides, the CDR3 is TGTGCCAGTAGTACGGCAGGGGGTGTAGGGAATCAGCCCCAGCATTTT. It yields the protein CASSTAGGVGNQPQHF. The complete variable domain, with remaining parts taken from reference TRBV19 and TRBJ1-5, reads DGGITQSPKYLFRKEGQNVTLSCEQNLNHDAMYWYRQDPGQGLRLIYYSQIVNDFQKGDIAEGYSVSREKKESFPLTVTSAQKNPTAFYLCASSTAGGVGNQPQHFGDGTRLSIL.

This chain joins TRBV28 and TRBJ1-6; 7 nucleotides match TRBD1. Germline V gene data show CDR1 as MDHEN and CDR2 as SYDVKM. The V segment lost 7 bases and the J segment 7 bases; nucleotides outside the gene matches: 4. The CDR3 spans 13 residues. The CDR3 loop reads CASTKQGNSPLHF. The CDR3 DNA reads TGTGCCAGCACCAAACAGGGGAATTCACCCCTCCACTTT.

The chain joins TRBV5-5 to TRBJ1-4; D uncertain. Germline lookup yields CDR1 SGHKS and CDR2 YYEKEE (reference sequence). The CDR3 sequence is 15 residues long. V lost 0 bases, J lost 4 bases, and 10 bases lay in between. CDR3 protein: CASSLDLGLNEKLFF. The CDR3 nucleotides are TGTGCCAGCAGCTTGGATCTGGGCCTTAATGAAAAACTGTTTTTT.

This chain connects TRBV5-1 to TRBJ2-5, with D maybe TRBD2 (6 bases). CDR3 length equals 15 residues. Trimming shortened V by 0 bases and J by 1 base, and 10 bases separated the two germline ends. The germline V gene has CDR1 SGHRS and CDR2 YFSETQ. The DNA for the CDR3 is TGCGCCAGCAGCTTGGACGGGAGACCCCAAGAGACCCAGTACTTC. Translated, it gives CASSLDGRPQETQYF.

The chain recombines TRBV12-3 or TRBV12-4 with TRBJ1-4, with unresolved D. V was trimmed by 3 bases and J by 6 bases, leaving 8 bases between them. The CDR3 covers 13 residues. The chain's CDR3 is CASSFLYHEKLFF. In DNA form, the CDR3 reads TGTGCCAGCAGTTTCCTATACCATGAAAAACTGTTTTTT.